This passage covers 15 T cell receptor beta chains from one sample sequenced in a study of T cells in women clearing cervical HPV infection. Method: immunoSEQ multiplex PCR; TCRdb's copy keeps in-frame clones and lacks some. This sample contains about 24,000 clones. The specimen sequenced was blood buffy coat. Source of these receptors: a woman between 18 and 69 years old with a cervical HPV16 infection that either progressed to CIN3+ or cleared (not recorded which).

For this clone: With the read ending 3 residues before the CDR3 end, the germline J gene is used to fill in that end. The chain has TRBV5-1 and TRBJ1-4; 7 bases line up with TRBD1. Germline V gene lookup returns CDR1 SGHRS and CDR2 YFSETQ. The CDR3 extends over 16 amino acids. The sequenced part of the CDR3 DNA is TGCGCCAGTTGGGGCAGGGGGTCGGCTGGGGCCAACGTA. Protein product: CASWGRGSAGANV. Given in full, the CDR3 is CASWGRGSAGANVLFF.

Turning to this clone: One junction end does not reproduce the germline sequence, and a read error may be involved. The read ends 3 residues early relative to the CDR3; the germline J gene fills the gap. This chain links TRBV20-1 with TRBJ2-3; 9 bases agree with TRBD2. The CDR3 has 15 amino acids. From germline, CDR1 is DFQATT and CDR2 SNEGSKA (reference sequence). CDR3 in amino acids: CSALGGGGAAETQYF. CDR3 DNA, as far as it was read: TGCAGTGCCCTTGGCGGCGGGGGGGCTGCAGAGACG.

Comment on this clone: Sequencing ends 3 residues short of the CDR3 end; the germline J gene provides the rest. J is TRBJ1-4 and V is TRBV30, with D uncertain. The CDR3 runs to 16 residues. Germline values: CDR1 GTSNPN, CDR2 SVGIG (reference sequence). Deletions cut 1 base from V and 4 bases from J, with 16 bases between. The CDR3 bases that were read are TGTGCCTGGAGTGCCTCGTTGGACCGGGGTAATGAAAAA. It yields the protein CAWSASLDRGNEK. The whole CDR3 region reads CAWSASLDRGNEKLFF.

About this clone itself: The read ends 3 residues shy of where the CDR3 ends; the end is completed using the germline J gene. V is TRBV10-3 and J is TRBJ2-3, with TRBD2 matching 13 bases. CDR1 ENHRY and CDR2 SYGVKD come from the germline V gene. This CDR3 has 16 amino acids. Losses at the gene ends were 4 bases for V and 4 bases for J; bases not matched to a gene: 5. The CDR3 here is CAISGTSGSGADTQYF. The sequenced CDR3 bases are TGTGCCATCAGTGGGACTAGCGGGAGCGGAGCAGATACG.

Points on this clone: Sequencing ends 3 residues short of the CDR3 end; the germline J gene provides the rest. The rearrangement links TRBV27 to TRBJ2-7; D may be TRBD1 (5 bases). Per germline, CDR1 MNHEY and CDR2 SMNVEV (reference sequence). Trimming stripped 6 bases from V and 3 bases from J, with 18 bases between. The CDR3 has 15 amino acids. The covered CDR3 bases are TGTGCCAGCAGCCCTAGGACACAAAATTACTACGAG. It specifies CASSPRTQNYYE. The CDR3, in full, reads CASSPRTQNYYEQYF.

Details on this clone: The read ends 3 residues before the CDR3 terminus; that terminus is restored from the germline J gene. The chain is built from TRBV7-2 and TRBJ1-4; no clear D. Per germline, CDR1 SGHTA and CDR2 FQGNSA. This CDR3 has 15 amino acids. CDR3 DNA (partial): TGTGCCAGCAGCTTAGGTTCGGGGAATAATTCACCA. It is translated as CASSLGSGNNSP. The CDR3, in full, reads CASSLGSGNNSPLFF.

As concerns this clone: The read comes to an end 3 residues before the CDR3 does, leaving the germline J gene to fill in the end. The J gene is TRBJ2-2, the V gene TRBV2; D not certain. The CDR3 runs to 14 residues. Deletions cut 7 bases from V and 1 base from J, with 10 bases between. Germline V lookup: CDR1 SNHLY, CDR2 FYNNEI. The DNA read from the CDR3 is TGTGCCAGCATGAGTTCAGAGAACACCGGGGAG. Protein product: CASMSSENTGE. The whole CDR3 protein is CASMSSENTGELFF. Drawing the rest from reference TRBV2 and TRBJ2-2, the complete variable domain is EPEVTQTPSHQVTQMGQEVILRCVPISNHLYFYWYRQILGQKVEFLVSFYNNEISEKSEIFDDQFSVERPDGSNFTLKIRSTKLEDSAMYFCASMSSENTGELFFGEGSRLTVL.

A remark on this clone: From the germline J gene comes the end of the CDR3, since the read stops 3 residues before it. V gene TRBV19 combines with J gene TRBJ1-1; the D gene is possibly TRBD1 (6 bases). The germline V and J ends were trimmed by 9 bases and 1 base, with 24 bases remaining between them. Per germline, CDR1 LNHDA and CDR2 SQIVND (reference sequence). The CDR3 is 17 residues long. CDR3 amino acids: CASSSGLAGAGNTEAFF. The CDR3 DNA, read in part, is TGTGCCAGCTCCTCCGGGTTGGCAGGGGCTGGGAACACTGAA. Filled out from reference TRBV19 and TRBJ1-1, the complete variable domain reads DGGITQSPKYLFRKEGQNVTLSCEQNLNHDAMYWYRQDPGQGLRLIYYSQIVNDFQKGDIAEGYSVSREKKESFPLTVTSAQKNPTAFYLCASSSGLAGAGNTEAFFGQGTRLTVV.

This clone shows up as medium-sized by frequency. The CDR3 end is not reached by the read, which stops 3 residues before it; the germline J gene fills it in. The chain carries TRBV20-1 and TRBJ2-3; 7 nucleotides line up with TRBD1. The CDR3 is 12 residues long. The V gene's germline CDR1 is DFQATT and CDR2 SNEGSKA (reference sequence). CDR3 sequence reads: CSARREDRAQYF. The CDR3 DNA, read in part, is TGCAGTGCTAGGAGGGAAGACAGGGCG.

Details on this clone: The CDR3 end lies 3 residues beyond the end of the read and is filled in from the germline J gene. This rearrangement joins TRBV19 to TRBJ2-4; D is perhaps TRBD1 or TRBD2 (7 bases each). Germline-derived CDR1 and CDR2 are LNHDA and SQIVND (reference sequence). This CDR3 has 13 residues. The covered CDR3 bases are TGTGCCAGTGGGAGGGGGCTTAACTATGGT. As protein: CASGRGLNYG. The complete CDR3 reads CASGRGLNYGQYF.

With respect to this clone: The sequence runs out 3 residues before the end of the CDR3; the remainder is reconstructed from the germline J gene. This chain uses TRBV18 with TRBJ2-4, with D perhaps TRBD2 (6 bases). The CDR3 covers 13 residues. Germline loops: CDR1 KGHSH, CDR2 LQKENI. The covered CDR3 bases are TGTGCCAGCTCACAAATGGAGGACTATGGT. This encodes CASSQMEDYG. The whole CDR3 sequence is CASSQMEDYGQYF. Full variable domain (rest looked up from reference TRBV18 and TRBJ2-4): NAGVMQNPRHLVRRRGQEARLRCSPMKGHSHVYWYRQLPEEGLKFMVYLQKENIIDESGMPKERFSAEFPKEGPSILRIQQVVRGDSAAYFCASSQMEDYGQYFGAGTRLSVL.

In regard to this clone: With the read ending 3 residues before the CDR3 end, the germline J gene is used to fill in that end. The V and J genes are TRBV28 and TRBJ1-5, with D possibly TRBD1 on 5 matching bases. The CDR3 totals 14 residues. The ends were cut back, 3 bases at V and 5 bases at J, with 11 bases in the middle. Germline values: CDR1 MDHEN, CDR2 SYDVKM. The CDR3 bases that were read are TGTGCCAGCAGTTTGGCCAGGGAGGATCAGCCC. Amino acids: CASSLAREDQP. The complete CDR3 sequence is CASSLAREDQPQHF.

For this clone: The missing CDR3 end, 3 residues past where the read stops, is filled in from the germline J gene. The J gene is TRBJ2-7, the V gene TRBV20-1, with 12 positions matching TRBD2. V lost 0 bases and J lost 4; bases outside the gene matches: 4. The germline gives CDR1 DFQATT, CDR2 SNEGSKA (reference sequence). The CDR3 spans 15 residues. CDR3 sequence: CSARDGLAGRYEQYF. The DNA read from the CDR3 is TGCAGTGCTAGAGATGGACTAGCGGGACGTTACGAG.

With respect to this clone: The read terminates 3 residues ahead of where the CDR3 ends, so the germline J gene completes it. The genes are TRBV19 and TRBJ2-1; the D gene is possibly TRBD1 (6 bases). V lost 5 bases, J lost 9 bases, and 14 bases lay in between. The CDR3 extends over 13 amino acids. The germline CDR1 and CDR2 sequences are LNHDA and SQIVND (reference sequence). The sequenced CDR3 bases are TGTGCCAGTAGTCCACAGGGTAGGGGTGAG. This codes for CASSPQGRGE. The whole CDR3 protein is CASSPQGRGEQFF.

On this clone: The CDR3 is cut off 3 residues early in the read; its end comes from the germline J gene. The chain has TRBV12-5 and TRBJ2-7; TRBD1 matches at 9 bases. After removal of 3 bases from V and 1 base from J, the junction contained 10 bases not matched to a gene. The CDR3 length is 17 residues. Germline V gene data show CDR1 as LGHNT and CDR2 as FRNRAP. The chain's CDR3 is CASGFKVPGQGSYEQYF. The part of the CDR3 DNA that was read is TGTGCTAGTGGTTTTAAAGTCCCGGGACAGGGTTCCTACGAG.